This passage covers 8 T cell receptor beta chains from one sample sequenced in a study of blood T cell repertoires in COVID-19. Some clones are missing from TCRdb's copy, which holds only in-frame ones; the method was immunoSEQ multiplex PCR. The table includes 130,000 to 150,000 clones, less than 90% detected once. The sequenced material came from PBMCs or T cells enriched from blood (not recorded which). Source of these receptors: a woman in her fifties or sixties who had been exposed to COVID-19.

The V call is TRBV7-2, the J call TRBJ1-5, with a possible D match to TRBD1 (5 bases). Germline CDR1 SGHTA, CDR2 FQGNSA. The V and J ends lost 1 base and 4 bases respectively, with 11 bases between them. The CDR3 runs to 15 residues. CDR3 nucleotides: TGTGCCAGCAGCTTAGTTTCAGGGCAGAATCAGCCCCAGCATTTT. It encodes CASSLVSGQNQPQHF.

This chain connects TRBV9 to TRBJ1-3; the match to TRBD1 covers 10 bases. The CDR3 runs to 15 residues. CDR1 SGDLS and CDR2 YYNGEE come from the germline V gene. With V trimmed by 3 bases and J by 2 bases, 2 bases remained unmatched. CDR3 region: CASSAGTGAGNTIYF. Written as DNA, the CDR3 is TGTGCCAGCAGCGCCGGGACAGGGGCTGGAAACACCATATATTTT.

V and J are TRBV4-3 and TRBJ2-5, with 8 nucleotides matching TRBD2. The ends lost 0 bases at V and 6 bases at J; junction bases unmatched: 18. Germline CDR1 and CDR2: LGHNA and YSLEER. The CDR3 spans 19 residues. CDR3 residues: CASSQDWLAGSPGEKTQYF. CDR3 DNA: TGCGCCAGCAGCCAAGATTGGCTAGCGGGTTCCCCCGGAGAAAAGACCCAGTACTTC.

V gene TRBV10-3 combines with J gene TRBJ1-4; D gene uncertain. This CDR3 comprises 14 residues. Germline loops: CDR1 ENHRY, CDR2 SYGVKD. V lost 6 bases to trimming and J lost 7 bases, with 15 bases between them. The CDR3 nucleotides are TGTGCCATCAGCCCCCGGTACCTGCCTGAAAAACTGTTTTTT. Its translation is CAISPRYLPEKLFF.

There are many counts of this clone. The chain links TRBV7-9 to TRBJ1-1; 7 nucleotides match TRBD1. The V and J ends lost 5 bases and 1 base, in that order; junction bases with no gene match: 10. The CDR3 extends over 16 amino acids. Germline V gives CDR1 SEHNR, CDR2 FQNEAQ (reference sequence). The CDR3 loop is CASSHRQGRENTEAFF. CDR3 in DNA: TGTGCCAGCAGCCATAGACAGGGCCGAGAGAACACTGAAGCTTTCTTT.

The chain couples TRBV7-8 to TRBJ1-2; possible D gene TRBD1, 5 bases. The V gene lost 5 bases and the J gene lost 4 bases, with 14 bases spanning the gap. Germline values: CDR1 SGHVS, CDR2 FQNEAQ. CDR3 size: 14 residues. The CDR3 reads CASSPWGGGYGYTF. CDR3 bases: TGTGCCAGCAGCCCCTGGGGGGGAGGCTATGGCTACACCTTC.

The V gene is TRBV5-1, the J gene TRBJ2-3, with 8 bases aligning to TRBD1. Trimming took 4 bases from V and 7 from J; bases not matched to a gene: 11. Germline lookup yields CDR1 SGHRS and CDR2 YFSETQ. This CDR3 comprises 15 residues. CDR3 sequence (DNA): TGCGCCAGCAGCATTGGCAGGGGGCTCGGACATACGCAGTATTTT. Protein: CASSIGRGLGHTQYF. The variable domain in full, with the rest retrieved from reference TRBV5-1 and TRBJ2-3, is KAGVTQTPRYLIKTRGQQVTLSCSPISGHRSVSWYQQTPGQGLQFLFEYFSETQRNKGNFPGRFSGRQFSNSRSEMNVSTLELGDSALYLCASSIGRGLGHTQYFGPGTRLTVL.

In DNA form, the CDR3 reads TGCGCCAGCAGCTTGGCGGACAGGGAGATGAAAAAACTGTTTTTT. Its protein is CASSLADREMKKLFF. This chain uses TRBV5-1 with TRBJ1-4; 8 positions match TRBD1. The V gene's germline CDR1 is SGHRS and CDR2 YFSETQ. Germline trimming cut 0 bases from V and 9 bases from J; bases unmatched to any gene: 7. This CDR3 contains 15 residues.